Given below is one TCR beta chain in context. This sample is part of a study of T-cell reconstitution after alpha-beta-depleted transplantation in children. Germline CDR1 is DFQATT and CDR2 is SNEGSKA (reference sequence). This CDR3 comprises 17 residues. V shed 3 bases and J 8 bases; nucleotides not matched to a gene: 13. Unique molecular identifiers were used to barcode this TCRbeta library. Using its own MiXCR run on the PCR reads, TCRdb lists one record per CDR3 protein. In the table there are 400,000 to 500,000 distinct CDR3 sequences, about a tenth of which are singletons. This TCR was recovered from a human donor who donated a stem cell graft to a child with acute myeloid leukemia. Specimen: PBMCs from the stem cell graft donor, collected from the stem cell graft. This sequence joins TRBV20-1 and TRBJ2-1; 13 bases fit TRBD2. CDR3 bases: TGCAGTGCTAGCCTGTTGGGACTAGCGGGGCTTGTCGATGAGCAGTTCTTC. Translated, it gives CSASLLGLAGLVDEQFF.